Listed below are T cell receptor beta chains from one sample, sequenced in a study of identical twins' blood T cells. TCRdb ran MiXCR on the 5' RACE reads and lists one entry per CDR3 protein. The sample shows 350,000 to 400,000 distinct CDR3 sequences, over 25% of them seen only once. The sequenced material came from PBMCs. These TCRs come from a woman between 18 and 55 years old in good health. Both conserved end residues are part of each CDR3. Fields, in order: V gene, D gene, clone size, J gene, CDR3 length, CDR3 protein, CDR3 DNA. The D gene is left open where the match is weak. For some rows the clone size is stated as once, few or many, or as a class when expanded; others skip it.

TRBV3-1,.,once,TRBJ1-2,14,CASSQDYGDHGYTF,TGTGCCAGCAGCCAAGATTATGGGGACCATGGCTACACCTTC
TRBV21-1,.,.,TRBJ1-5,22,CAILRPPRYRESPLAGNQPQHF,TGTGCCATCCTACGCCCCCCGAGATACAGGGAGAGCCCTTTAGCTGGCAATCAGCCCCAGCATTTT
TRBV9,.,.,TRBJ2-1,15,CASSGGIPIYNEQFF,TGTGCCAGCAGCGGGGGGATTCCGATCTACAATGAGCAGTTCTTC
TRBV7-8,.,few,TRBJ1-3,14,CASSPYYKENTIYF,TGTGCCAGCAGCCCGTATTACAAGGAGAACACCATATATTTT
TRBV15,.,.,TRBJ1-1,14,CATSSRVTNTEAFF,TGTGCCACCAGCAGCAGGGTGACGAACACTGAAGCTTTCTTT
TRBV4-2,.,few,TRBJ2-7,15,CASSQDVGSWDEQYF,TGTGCCAGCAGCCAAGATGTCGGATCCTGGGACGAGCAGTACTTC
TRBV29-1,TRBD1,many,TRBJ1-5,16,CSVVISGTGQDQPQHF,TGCAGCGTAGTAATTTCCGGGACAGGGCAAGATCAGCCCCAGCATTTT
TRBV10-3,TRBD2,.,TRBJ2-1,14,CAIRGLAGDNEQFF,TGTGCCATCAGAGGACTAGCGGGGGACAATGAGCAGTTCTTC
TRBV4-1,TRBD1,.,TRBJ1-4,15,CASSQDGTGDEKLFF,TGCGCCAGCAGCCAAGATGGGACAGGCGATGAAAAACTGTTTTTT
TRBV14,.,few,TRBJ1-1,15,CASSQDIGWGTEAFF,TGTGCCAGCAGCCAAGATATCGGGTGGGGTACTGAAGCTTTCTTT
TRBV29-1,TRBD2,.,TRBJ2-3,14,CSVVRLAVTDTQYF,TGCAGCGTTGTCCGACTAGCGGTCACAGATACGCAGTATTTT
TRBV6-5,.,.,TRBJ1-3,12,CASRDDQNTIYF,TGTGCCAGCAGGGACGATCAAAACACCATATATTTT
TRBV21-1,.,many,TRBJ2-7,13,CASLIISTYEQYF,TGTGCCAGCCTGATTATCAGCACCTACGAGCAGTACTTC
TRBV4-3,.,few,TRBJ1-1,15,CASSEQANMNTEAFF,TGCGCCAGCAGCGAACAGGCGAATATGAACACTGAAGCTTTCTTT
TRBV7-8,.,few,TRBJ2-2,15,CASSLSRLVPGELFF,TGTGCCAGCAGCTTAAGTAGGCTAGTCCCCGGGGAGCTGTTTTTT
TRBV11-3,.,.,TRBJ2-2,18,CASDGGTTGISNTGELFF,TGTGCCAGCGACGGCGGGACAACAGGTATATCGAACACCGGGGAGCTGTTTTTT
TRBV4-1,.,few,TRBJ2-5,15,CASSPWGGLIETQYF,TGCGCCAGCAGTCCGTGGGGGGGGCTGATAGAGACCCAGTACTTC
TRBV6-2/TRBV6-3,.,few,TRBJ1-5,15,CASSYRVTGNQPQHF,TGTGCCAGCAGTTACAGGGTCACCGGCAATCAGCCCCAGCATTTT
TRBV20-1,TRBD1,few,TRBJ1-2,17,CSAGQTGYPSSNYGYTF,TGCAGTGCTGGACAGACAGGGTACCCCTCTTCTAACTATGGCTACACCTTC
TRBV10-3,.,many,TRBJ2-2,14,CAILGGPNTGELFF,TGTGCCATCCTAGGAGGGCCTAACACCGGGGAGCTGTTTTTT
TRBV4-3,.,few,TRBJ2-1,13,CASSPRTGKEKFF,TGCGCCAGCAGCCCTCGAACCGGCAAAGAAAAGTTCTTC
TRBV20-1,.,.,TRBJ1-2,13,CSARATENYGYTF,TGCAGTGCTAGAGCCACAGAGAACTATGGCTACACCTTC
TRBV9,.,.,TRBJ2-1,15,CASSAYRGGDNEQFF,TGTGCCAGCAGCGCGTACAGGGGAGGAGACAATGAGCAGTTCTTC
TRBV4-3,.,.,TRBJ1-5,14,CASSQDLGNQPQHF,TGCGCCAGCAGCCAAGACTTGGGAAATCAGCCCCAGCATTTT
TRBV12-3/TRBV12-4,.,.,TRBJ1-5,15,CASSFTLGGNQPQHF,TGTGCCAGCAGTTTCACACTCGGAGGCAATCAGCCCCAGCATTTT
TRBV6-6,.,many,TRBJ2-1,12,CASRPTGLVWFF,TGTGCCAGCAGACCCACGGGGCTAGTTTGGTTCTTC
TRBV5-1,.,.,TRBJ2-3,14,CASSTLGSTDTQYF,TGCGCCAGCAGCACCTTGGGGAGCACAGATACGCAGTATTTT
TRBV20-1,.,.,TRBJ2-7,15,CSARDEQGGIYEQYF,TGCAGTGCTAGAGATGAACAGGGAGGCATCTACGAGCAGTACTTC
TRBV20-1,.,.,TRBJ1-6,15,CSARALGRENSPLHF,TGCAGTGCTAGAGCCCTCGGACGGGAAAATTCACCCCTCCACTTT
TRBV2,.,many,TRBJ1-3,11,CASSRGNTIYF,TGTGCCAGCAGTAGAGGAAACACCATATATTTT
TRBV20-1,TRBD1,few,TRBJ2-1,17,CSAREKHRGSSYNEQFF,TGCAGTGCTAGAGAAAAACACAGGGGGAGCTCCTACAATGAGCAGTTCTTC
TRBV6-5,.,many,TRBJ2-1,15,CAGPRRYQSYNEQFF,TGTGCCGGACCGAGGCGTTATCAATCCTACAATGAGCAGTTCTTC
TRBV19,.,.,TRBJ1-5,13,CASSGGVYQPQHF,TGTGCCAGTAGCGGCGGGGTCTATCAGCCCCAGCATTTT
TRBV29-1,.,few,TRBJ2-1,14,CSVEMGLSYNEQFF,TGCAGCGTTGAAATGGGTCTCTCCTACAATGAGCAGTTCTTC
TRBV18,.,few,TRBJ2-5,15,CASSPGHTTQETQYF,TGTGCCAGCTCACCAGGCCATACCACTCAAGAGACCCAGTACTTC
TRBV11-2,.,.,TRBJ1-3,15,CTSSLDWTPGNTIYF,TGTACCAGCAGCTTAGATTGGACTCCTGGAAACACCATATATTTT
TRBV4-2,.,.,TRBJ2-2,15,CASSQEAGADGELFF,TGTGCCAGCAGCCAAGAGGCGGGGGCGGACGGGGAGCTGTTTTTT
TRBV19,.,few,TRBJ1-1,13,CATSLKVGTEAFF,TGTGCCACCTCTCTCAAGGTGGGCACTGAAGCTTTCTTT
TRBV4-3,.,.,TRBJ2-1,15,CASSQDFSSYNEQFF,TGCGCCAGCAGCCAAGACTTTTCCTCCTACAATGAGCAGTTCTTC
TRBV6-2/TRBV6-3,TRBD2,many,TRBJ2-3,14,CASSEAGEVDTQYF,TGTGCCAGCAGTGAAGCGGGAGAAGTTGATACGCAGTATTTT
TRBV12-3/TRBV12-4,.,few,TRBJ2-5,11,CASSFEKTQYF,TGTGCCAGCAGTTTTGAAAAGACCCAGTACTTC
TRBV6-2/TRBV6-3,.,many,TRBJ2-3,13,CASSGRLLDTQYF,TGTGCCAGCAGTGGTAGACTTCTAGATACGCAGTATTTT
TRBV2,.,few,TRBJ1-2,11,CASNWNYGYTF,TGTGCCAGCAATTGGAACTATGGCTACACCTTC